Listed below are T cell receptor beta chains from one sample, sequenced in a study of T cells after yellow fever vaccination. TCRdb re-derived calls from the 5' RACE reads in MiXCR, one entry per CDR3 protein. Counted here are about 200,000 distinct CDR3 sequences, approximately 3.2% occurring once; the ten biggest clones make up less than 3.5%. This sample comprised CD4+ T cells sorted from PBMCs, obtained 10 days after the yellow fever booster vaccination. The receptors here all came from a man between 18 and 29 years old who received the YFV17D yellow fever vaccine. Both conserved end residues are part of each CDR3. D genes are given only for firm matches. Size values are once, few and many counts, or a class for expanded clones, and some rows have none.

j_call: TRBJ2-1
v_call: TRBV5-1
clone_size: .
d_call: .
cdr3_nt: TGCGCCAGCAGTTTAGGCAGCGAAGACAATGAGCAGTTCTTC
cdr3_aa: CASSLGSEDNEQFF

j_call: TRBJ2-3
v_call: TRBV5-6
clone_size: .
d_call: .
cdr3_nt: TGTGCCAGCAGCTGGGACCGGGATACGCAGTATTTT
cdr3_aa: CASSWDRDTQYF

j_call: TRBJ1-1
v_call: TRBV5-1
clone_size: many
d_call: .
cdr3_nt: TGCGCCAGCAGCTTGGTAGGGGCAAGTGAAGCTTTCTTT
cdr3_aa: CASSLVGASEAFF

j_call: TRBJ2-3
v_call: TRBV28
clone_size: many
d_call: .
cdr3_nt: TGTGCCAGCAGTTTATGGGGGACTCAATTAAGGGGGATAGATACGCAGTATTTT
cdr3_aa: CASSLWGTQLRGIDTQYF

j_call: TRBJ2-1
v_call: TRBV6-6
clone_size: few
d_call: TRBD2
cdr3_nt: TGTGCCAGCACCCTATTACTAGCGGGGGGTTACAATGAGCAGTTCTTC
cdr3_aa: CASTLLLAGGYNEQFF

j_call: TRBJ1-4
v_call: TRBV12-3/TRBV12-4
clone_size: many
d_call: .
cdr3_nt: TGTGCCAGCAGTTTGGGGGCGAATGAAAAACTGTTTTTT
cdr3_aa: CASSLGANEKLFF

j_call: TRBJ1-5
v_call: TRBV14
clone_size: few
d_call: TRBD1
cdr3_nt: TGTGCCAGCAGCCGGGACAGTCATCGCAATCAGCCCCAGCATTTT
cdr3_aa: CASSRDSHRNQPQHF

j_call: TRBJ2-3
v_call: TRBV24-1
clone_size: .
d_call: .
cdr3_nt: TGTGCCACCAGTGGAACAGGATCCGGCACAGATACGCAGTATTTT
cdr3_aa: CATSGTGSGTDTQYF

j_call: TRBJ2-1
v_call: TRBV7-2
clone_size: .
d_call: .
cdr3_nt: TGTGCCAGCAGCTTAGTGGGCACCGCCACCCTCTACAATGAGCAGTTCTTC
cdr3_aa: CASSLVGTATLYNEQFF

j_call: TRBJ1-6
v_call: TRBV12-3/TRBV12-4
clone_size: few
d_call: .
cdr3_nt: TGTGCCAGCAGTTTGCCCTCGTCAAATTCACCCCTCCACTTT
cdr3_aa: CASSLPSSNSPLHF

j_call: TRBJ1-1
v_call: TRBV7-9
clone_size: .
d_call: .
cdr3_nt: TGTGCCAGCAGACTACGGGGGGATGTGGGTGAAGCTTTCTTT
cdr3_aa: CASRLRGDVGEAFF

j_call: TRBJ2-4
v_call: TRBV4-3
clone_size: many
d_call: .
cdr3_nt: TGCGCCAGCAGCCAAGATCCCCAAGGAGGCATTCAGTACTTC
cdr3_aa: CASSQDPQGGIQYF

j_call: TRBJ2-3
v_call: TRBV4-3
clone_size: .
d_call: TRBD1
cdr3_nt: TGCGCCAGCAGCCAAGAGTATCTAGGGACAGGTAGCCCAGATACGCAGTATTTT
cdr3_aa: CASSQEYLGTGSPDTQYF

j_call: TRBJ2-1
v_call: TRBV4-2
clone_size: many
d_call: .
cdr3_nt: TGTGCCAGCCTTGCGAGAGGAGTGGGGCAGTTCTTC
cdr3_aa: CASLARGVGQFF

j_call: TRBJ2-3
v_call: TRBV18
clone_size: many
d_call: .
cdr3_nt: TGTGCCAGCTCGCCCTCCGAGGCCGATACGCAGTATTTT
cdr3_aa: CASSPSEADTQYF

j_call: TRBJ2-2
v_call: TRBV2
clone_size: many
d_call: TRBD2
cdr3_nt: TGTGCCAGCATAGCGGGGGGCGTCACCGGGGAGCTGTTTTTT
cdr3_aa: CASIAGGVTGELFF

j_call: TRBJ2-7
v_call: TRBV7-9
clone_size: .
d_call: .
cdr3_nt: TGTGCCAGCAGCCACGAGGGAAGGACAGTCTACGAGCAGTACTTC
cdr3_aa: CASSHEGRTVYEQYF